This note documents a single T cell receptor (beta chain) sequence. Its antigen remains unidentified. Isolated RNA was reverse transcribed in full, so expressed TCRB transcripts were sequenced. Deep immunoSEQ sequencing covered naive, central memory and regulatory T cell samples. The method was immunoSEQ multiplex PCR; TCRdb's version includes in-frame clones alone and lacks a portion of them. This repertoire shows about 900,000 clones, under 20% found once; its top ten account for roughly 0.025%. CD45RO/CCR7/CD25/CD127/CD95/CD27 separated CD4+ naive, central memory, regulatory and stem cell-like memory cells by sorting. These data originate in a study of beta chain features in type 1 diabetes. Regarding the study as a whole: Compared to healthy donors, patients appeared to have naive, central memory and Treg TCRB repertoires that were more alike. At VDJ recombination sites, type 1 diabetes patients had fewer insertions and more deleted nucleotides.

Sequenced sample: naive CD4+ T cells from blood. This receptor was taken from a woman aged 18 to 35 in good health.

Here the CDR3 DNA reads TGTGCCAGCAGTTCGAGGAACACTGAAGCTTTCTTT. Translated, it gives CASSSRNTEAFF. V gene TRBV9 combines with J gene TRBJ1-1, with unresolved D. The CDR3 covers 12 residues. Between the trimmed V and J ends, which lost 5 bases and 1 base, there was a span of 6 bases. Germline CDR1 and CDR2: SGDLS and YYNGEE.